The TCR beta chain under discussion was sequenced for a study of cytomegalovirus exposure and HLA in healthy donors. Use of 60 Vbeta and 13 Jbeta primers characterized the PCR. Libraries were prepared by immunoSEQ multiplex PCR; TCRdb keeps only in-frame clonotypes and omits some of them. The sample has fewer than 150,000 clones, 67% seen once. This CDR3 has 15 residues. Trimming pared 0 bases from V and 6 bases from J, leaving 11 bases between. CDR1 and CDR2 (germline): SGHVS, FNYEAQ. The receptor's source is a man in his late teens or twenties in good health and CMV-seropositive. The J gene is TRBJ2-2, the V gene TRBV7-6, with no clear D. The sequenced material came from PBMCs. For the CDR3, the DNA is TGTGCCAGCAGCTTAGCGGTAGCCCACCCCGGGGAGCTGTTTTTT. It specifies CASSLAVAHPGELFF.